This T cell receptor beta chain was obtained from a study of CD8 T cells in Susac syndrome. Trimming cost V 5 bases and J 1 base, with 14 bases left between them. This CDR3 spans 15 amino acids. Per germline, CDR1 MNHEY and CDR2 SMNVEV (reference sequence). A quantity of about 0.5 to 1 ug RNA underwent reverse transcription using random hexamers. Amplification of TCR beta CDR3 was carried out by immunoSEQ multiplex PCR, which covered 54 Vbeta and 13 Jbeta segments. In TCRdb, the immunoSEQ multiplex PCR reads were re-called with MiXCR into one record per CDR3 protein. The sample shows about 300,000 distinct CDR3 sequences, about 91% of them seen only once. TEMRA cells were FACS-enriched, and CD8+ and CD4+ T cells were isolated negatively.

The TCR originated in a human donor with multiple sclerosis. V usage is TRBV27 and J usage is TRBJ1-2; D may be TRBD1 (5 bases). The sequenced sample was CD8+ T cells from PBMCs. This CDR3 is CASSPSTVINYGYTF. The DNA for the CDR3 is TGTGCCAGCAGTCCCTCGACAGTCATTAACTATGGCTACACCTTC.